This T cell receptor (beta chain) was sequenced in a study of CD4 T cell repertoires in COVID-19 listed by TCRdb under 2021. About the investigation overall: To analyze cross-reactivity, CFSE-low cells were expanded with IL-2 for 10 days and then labeled again and restimulated with spike proteins from other coronaviruses. In COVID-19-recovered individuals, the study described naturally processed CD4+ T cell responses to SARS-CoV-2 spike and nucleoprotein and used TCR Vbeta sequencing to evaluate clonal composition. In a few recovered individuals, the TCR Vbeta repertoire of SARS-CoV-2-reactive T cells was analyzed at the subset level. What the authors observed across the whole study: Between 7 and 25% of SARS-CoV-2 clonotypes were also found in SARS-CoV and/or HKU1 spike-stimulated secondary cultures, consistent with cross-reactivity. Two or all three memory subsets shared several of the most expanded SARS-CoV-2-reactive clonotypes, which suggests intraclonal diversification.

Libraries came from the immunoSEQ multiplex PCR assay. As for the authors' bioinformatics: Repertoire overlap between subsets was quantified using the Chao-Jaccard similarity index and counts of shared clonotypes. In its TCRdb copy, this immuneACCESS table keeps in-frame sequences only and misses some clones. Where compared with another copy, unresolved V genes explain less than half of these, and the others have no known cause. V, J and clone size are those of that table, while D and trimming were read from the DNA. Across this sample there are 65,000 to 95,000 clones, with about 83% seen only once. Together, the top ten hold about 0.58% of the sample. Comment on this clone: What antigen it recognizes has not been identified. Base qualities are missing; no much larger clone stands one base away.

Deletion took 4 bases off V and 3 bases off J, with a span of 13 bases between the germline ends. Based on the germline V gene, the CDR1 and CDR2 sequences are SGHRS and YFSETQ. From cysteine to phenylalanine, the CDR3 is 14 amino acids long. The retained sequence is limited to the CDR3, 42 bases, with the frame set at the first base. The time point label for this specimen denotes: sample from a COVID-19-recovered individual after infection. The donors were patients who had recovered from mild-to-severe COVID-19. Memory T cell samples that were not cultured were sequenced immediately after ex vivo isolation. From peripheral blood mononuclear cells, the researchers isolated CD4+ total memory, central memory, effector memory and circulating T follicular helper cells.

Recombination connected TRBV5-1 to TRBJ1-2, with the D gene too uncertain to name. This sequence originates from a human donor who had COVID-19. The sequences come from CD4+ T cells from peripheral blood, collected after recovery from COVID-19. CDR3 sequence: CASSTGGSDYGYTF. Read as DNA, the sequence is TGCGCCAGCAGCACCGGAGGGAGTGACTATGGCTACACCTTC.